What follows are 20 T cell receptor beta chains derived from one specimen sequenced in a study of regulatory T cells in long-lasting Graves disease (dated by TCRdb to about 2021). The library was prepared using multiplex PCR. TCRdb lists the instrument as Illumina HiSeq 4000. To build TCR beta libraries, CDR3 regions were amplified by Arm-PCR using iRepertoire HTBI primers. The raw public reads went through TCRdb reprocessing: fastp at Q25, MiXCR clone calling, in-frame beta chains kept. Rows with a matching CDR3 protein are joined into one entry that keeps the most common DNA and genes. The sample table contains 620,000 or so distinct CDR3 sequences; only one count was recorded for under 20% of them. The ten most abundant clones make up around 19% of the sample. The time point label corresponds to: newly diagnosed GD, antithyroid drugs for less than 3 months. For both TCR sequencing and RNA sequencing, RNA was extracted from PBMCs using TRIzol.

The sample was also linked to a second study, of T cells in Graves' hyperthyroidism and ophthalmopathy.

The sample in question was peripheral blood mononuclear cells (PBMCs), obtained at new diagnosis, from a patient treated with antithyroid drugs. These receptors originate from a woman between 25 and 40 years old with Graves disease. Donor details come from another sample of the same person, matched by shared clones.

This clonotype was counted at least ten times. The V and J genes are TRBV20-1 and TRBJ1-5; D might be TRBD1 (5 bases). From germline, CDR1 is DFQATT and CDR2 SNEGSKA (reference sequence). The CDR3 spans 16 residues. V lost 4 bases to trimming and J lost 1 base, with 17 bases between them. Here the CDR3 reads CSAKTPGRLSNQPQHF. The CDR3, as DNA: TGCAGTGCTAAAACCCCGGGACGCTTAAGCAATCAGCCCCAGCATTTT.

The genes are TRBV7-9 and TRBJ1-6; possibly TRBD1 for D (6 bases). The CDR3 covers 16 residues. Trimming took off 0 bases at V and 7 bases at J, with 13 bases between the two ends. From germline, CDR1 is SEHNR and CDR2 FQNEAQ (reference sequence). This CDR3 is CASSLAGLGANSPLHF. As DNA, the CDR3 is TGTGCCAGCAGCTTAGCGGGGTTGGGGGCGAATTCACCCCTCCACTTT. The variable domain in full, with the rest retrieved from reference TRBV7-9 and TRBJ1-6, is DTGVSQNPRHKITKRGQNVTFRCDPISEHNRLYWYRQTLGQGPEFLTYFQNEAQLEKSRLLSDRFSAERPKGSFSTLEIQRTEQGDSAMYLCASSLAGLGANSPLHFGNGTRLTVT.

This clonotype was recorded a few times. This chain connects TRBV7-3 to TRBJ2-2; no firm D call. Trimming shortened V by 5 bases and J by 4 bases, and 11 bases separated the two germline ends. The CDR3 is 14 amino acids. Germline CDR1 is SGHTA and CDR2 is FQGTGA. The CDR3 nucleotides are TGTGCCAGCAGCATAGACCCAATCACCGGGGAGCTGTTTTTT. Translated, it gives CASSIDPITGELFF.

This clonotype was seen many times. J is TRBJ2-1 and V is TRBV5-1, with D perhaps given as TRBD1 or TRBD2 (6 bases each). From germline, CDR1 is SGHRS and CDR2 YFSETQ. The CDR3 consists of 18 residues. The germline V and J ends were trimmed by 0 bases and 3 bases, with 19 bases remaining between them. CDR3 in amino acids: CASSLGAGGIHGYNEQFF. CDR3 DNA sequence: TGCGCCAGCAGCTTGGGGGCCGGGGGCATCCATGGCTACAATGAGCAGTTCTTC.

The chain couples TRBV7-2 to TRBJ2-3; 11 bases are shared with TRBD2. The CDR3 sequence is 15 residues long. From germline, CDR1 is SGHTA and CDR2 FQGNSA. With 5 bases clipped from V and 9 bases from J, the junction kept 10 bases outside the gene matches. CDR3 DNA: TGTGCCAGCAGCACTAGCGGGAGTAGGTCATGGACGCAGTATTTT. Its translation is CASSTSGSRSWTQYF.

The CDR3 DNA reads TGTGCCAGCAGCTTAGCGGGAGGCACCTGGTATGAGCAGTTCTTC. It encodes CASSLAGGTWYEQFF. J is TRBJ2-1 and V is TRBV7-9; the D gene is possibly TRBD2 (6 bases). The germline V gene encodes CDR1 SEHNR and CDR2 FQNEAQ (reference sequence). This CDR3 contains 15 residues. V was clipped by 0 bases and J by 8 bases, with 14 bases between them.

The V call is TRBV15, the J call TRBJ2-2, with D unresolved. Trimming cost V 2 bases and J 0 bases, with 4 bases left between them. The CDR3 runs to 14 residues. The germline gives CDR1 LNHNV, CDR2 YYDKDF (reference sequence). CDR3 region: CATSRSPNTGELFF. In nucleotides, the CDR3 is TGTGCCACCAGCAGAAGTCCGAACACCGGGGAGCTGTTTTTT.

The sample holds one count of this clonotype. A much larger clone is a single base away; this may be a read error. This chain joins TRBV6-1 and TRBJ1-3; D unresolved. This CDR3 is 15 amino acids long. The germline V gene encodes CDR1 MNHNS and CDR2 SASEGT. CDR3: CTSSEQRTSGNTIYF. In DNA, the CDR3 is TGTACCAGCAGTGAACAGAGGACCTCTGGAAACACCATATATTTT.

This clonotype appeared many times. The rearrangement joins TRBV28 to TRBJ2-2; D is uncertain. Trimming removed 3 bases at V and 7 bases at J, with 12 bases between. CDR3 length: 14 residues. The germline gives CDR1 MDHEN, CDR2 SYDVKM. This CDR3 reads CASSLRLVRGELFF. The CDR3 nucleotides are TGTGCCAGCAGTTTGAGGCTAGTACGCGGGGAGCTGTTTTTT.

The genes are TRBV7-2 and TRBJ2-7; TRBD2 aligns across 9 bases. Germline V gives CDR1 SGHTA, CDR2 FQGNSA. With 2 bases clipped from V and 6 bases from J, the junction kept 17 bases outside the gene matches. This CDR3 comprises 18 residues. Here the CDR3 DNA reads TGTGCCAGCAGCTTAATACCCTACCCTAGCGGGATACAGGGCGAGCAGTACTTC. Its translation: CASSLIPYPSGIQGEQYF.

The sample holds many counts of this clonotype. This chain links TRBV6-1 with TRBJ1-1; D is uncertain. The CDR3 consists of 16 residues. Germline assignment: CDR1 MNHNS and CDR2 SASEGT. V dropped 8 bases and J dropped 6 bases, with 25 bases sitting between them. CDR3 sequence reads: CASAAWQAIPAAEAFF. For the CDR3, the DNA is TGTGCCAGCGCGGCCTGGCAGGCCATACCGGCGGCTGAAGCTTTCTTT.

The chain recombines TRBV19 with TRBJ2-4; 12 bases line up with TRBD2. Trimming cost V 2 bases and J 7 bases; bases outside gene matches: 6. CDR1 and CDR2 from the germline V gene are LNHDA and SQIVND (reference sequence). This CDR3 is built from 16 residues. The CDR3 protein is CASSISGTSGRNIQYF. CDR3 coding DNA: TGTGCCAGTAGTATATCTGGAACTAGCGGGAGGAACATTCAGTACTTC.

This clonotype was seen more than once but under ten times. The chain joins TRBV4-1 to TRBJ2-1; 11 nucleotides match TRBD2. V was pared by 3 bases and J by 12 bases, with 13 bases of the junction left unmatched. Germline values: CDR1 MGHRA, CDR2 YSYEKL. The CDR3 is 16 residues long. The CDR3 DNA follows: TGCGCCAGCAGCCAGGGAGGGACTAGCGGAGCCTCAGGGCAGTTCTTC. Its protein is CASSQGGTSGASGQFF.

The rearrangement joins TRBV25-1 to TRBJ2-7; no definite D call. This CDR3 is 12 amino acids long. V gave up 1 base and J gave up 4 bases, with 5 bases separating them. Germline lookup yields CDR1 MGHDK and CDR2 SYGVNS. This chain's CDR3 is CASSEFQYEQYF. CDR3 DNA sequence: TGTGCCAGCAGTGAATTCCAATACGAGCAGTACTTC.

This clonotype was picked up many times. This chain uses TRBV12-3 or TRBV12-4 with TRBJ1-6; maybe TRBD1 (5 bases). Deletions cut 0 bases from V and 14 bases from J, with 11 bases between. The length of the CDR3 is 13 residues. The CDR3 nucleotides read TGTGCCAGCAGTTTAGCGGGGGGGAAGGCCCTCCACTTT. Translated, it gives CASSLAGGKALHF.

J is TRBJ2-7 and V is TRBV5-6; tentatively, D is TRBD2 (5 bases). The CDR3 has 16 amino acids. V lost 0 bases and J 6 bases, leaving 19 bases between the germline ends. The germline V gene encodes CDR1 SGHDT and CDR2 YYEEEE. The DNA of the CDR3 is TGTGCCAGCAGCTTGGTATCGGGTACAACGGGATCCGAGCAGTACTTC. It specifies CASSLVSGTTGSEQYF.

The table lists this clonotype with many counts. The chain carries TRBV11-2 and TRBJ1-4; 7 nucleotides align to TRBD1. This CDR3 region has 15 residues. V lost 5 bases and J lost 12; bases outside the gene matches: 15. Germline CDR1 SGHAT, CDR2 FQNNGV. The CDR3 DNA reads as TGTGCCAGCAGCAAGAGGGACAGCGGGCCATTTGAACTGTTTTTT. The encoded protein is CASSKRDSGPFELFF.

This clonotype was seen only a few times. The chain carries TRBV5-8 and TRBJ1-4, with D hard to call. Germline V gives CDR1 SGHTS, CDR2 YDEGEE. Trimming removed 0 bases from V and 2 bases from J, with 17 bases in between. This CDR3 contains 18 residues. This CDR3 is CASSLGLDGRGTNEKLFF. The CDR3 nucleotides read TGTGCCAGCAGCTTGGGCCTGGACGGCCGTGGGACTAATGAAAAACTGTTTTTT.

This clonotype has ten or more counts. This chain connects TRBV24-1 to TRBJ2-1; 11 bases are shared with TRBD2. Unmatched junction bases numbered 4, after V lost 5 bases and J lost 2 bases. CDR1 and CDR2 from the germline V gene are KGHDR and SFDVKD. This CDR3 has 16 amino acids. CDR3 sequence (DNA): TGTGCCACCAGTGTCACTAGCGGGAGAGCCTACAATGAGCAGTTCTTC. Translation: CATSVTSGRAYNEQFF.

The sample holds many counts of this clonotype. V is TRBV11-2 and J is TRBJ2-3; TRBD2 is a possible D gene (6 bases). From germline, CDR1 is SGHAT and CDR2 FQNNGV. V lost 5 bases to trimming and J lost 2 bases, with 14 bases between them. CDR3 length: 15 amino acids. The CDR3 reads CASSLVGTFTDTQYF. Written as DNA, the CDR3 is TGTGCCAGCAGCCTCGTCGGGACTTTCACAGATACGCAGTATTTT.